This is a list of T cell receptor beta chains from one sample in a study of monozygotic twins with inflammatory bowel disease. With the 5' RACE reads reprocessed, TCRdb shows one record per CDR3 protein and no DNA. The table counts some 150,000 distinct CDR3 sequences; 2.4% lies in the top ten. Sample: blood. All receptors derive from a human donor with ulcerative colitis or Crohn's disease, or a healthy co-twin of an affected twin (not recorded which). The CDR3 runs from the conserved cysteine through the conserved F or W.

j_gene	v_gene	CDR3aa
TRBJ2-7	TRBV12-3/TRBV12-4	CASSTQRTSGIYEQYF
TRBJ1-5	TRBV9	CASSIDNNQPQHF
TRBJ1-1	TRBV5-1	CASGTGANTEAFF
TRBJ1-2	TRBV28	CASSFPGTGLYGYTF
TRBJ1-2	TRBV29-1	CSVSSSGVGGYTF
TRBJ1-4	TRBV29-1	CSVADRGTNEKLFF
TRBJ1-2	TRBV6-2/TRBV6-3	CASSHPDGARNYGYTF
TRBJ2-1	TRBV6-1	CASSVLQGAGLNEQFF
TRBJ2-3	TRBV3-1	CASSPRTTGGTQYF
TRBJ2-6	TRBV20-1	CSATRTSGTWTGANVLTF
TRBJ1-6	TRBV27	CASSFGTGRSPLHF
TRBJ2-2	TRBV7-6	CASSLGSTGELFF
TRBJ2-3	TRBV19	CASSIDSGSTDTQYF
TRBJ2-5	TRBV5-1	CASSLATYGETQYF
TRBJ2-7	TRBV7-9	CASSLSSGPDEQYF
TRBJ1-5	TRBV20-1	CSVGGFSNQPQHF
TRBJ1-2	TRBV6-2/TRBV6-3	CASSYSSMRGYTF
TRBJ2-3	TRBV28	CASSLRATDTQYF
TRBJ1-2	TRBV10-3	CATEGAGTDFNYGYTF
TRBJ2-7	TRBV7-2	CASSFSSVEQYF
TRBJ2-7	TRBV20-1	CRSGLAPYEQYF
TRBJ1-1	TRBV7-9	CASSLAAALNTEAFF
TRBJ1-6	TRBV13	CASSSGADSPLHF
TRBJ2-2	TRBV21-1	CASIHGRGGEGELFF
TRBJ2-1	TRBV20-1	CSAREPTSGDYNEQFF
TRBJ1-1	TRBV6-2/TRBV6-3	CASSYPNSVGRVQNTEAFF
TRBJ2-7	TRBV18	CASSPDGLSEQYF
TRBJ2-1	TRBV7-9	CASSPPLGTSGEQFF
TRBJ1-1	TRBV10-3	CAISASGRTEAFF
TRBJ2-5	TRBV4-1	CASSRTIGMETQYF
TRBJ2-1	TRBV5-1	CASGAGGFEQFF
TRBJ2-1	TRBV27	CASSFDRVVPMGSYNEQFF
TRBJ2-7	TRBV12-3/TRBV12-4	CASSLSGTGYYEQYF
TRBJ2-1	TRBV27	CASTSGGPYNEQFF
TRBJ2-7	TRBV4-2	CASSQDGSGRAWDEQYF
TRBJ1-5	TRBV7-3	CASSFQPDLLRQPQHF
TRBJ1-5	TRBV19	CASGLRPNQPQHF
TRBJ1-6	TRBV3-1	CASSQTGLPNSPLHF
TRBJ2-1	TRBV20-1	CSASVLAGGREQFF
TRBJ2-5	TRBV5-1	CASSFGFGLAGVRNQETQYF
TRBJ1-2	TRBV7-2	CASSLESRNGYTF
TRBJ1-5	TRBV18	CASSPQKNQPQHF
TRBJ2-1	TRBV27	CASSLVRGPYNEQFF
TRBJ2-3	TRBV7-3	CASSLNPGGADTQYF
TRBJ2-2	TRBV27	CASSLLARNTGELFF
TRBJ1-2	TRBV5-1	CASSFSPHGTGGGYTF
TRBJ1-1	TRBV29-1	CSVVMGYTEAFF
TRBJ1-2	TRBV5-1	CASSVLQGKDGYTF
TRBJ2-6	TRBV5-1	CASSQTHREGNVLTF
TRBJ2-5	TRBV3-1	CASSQGLAGGKTQYF
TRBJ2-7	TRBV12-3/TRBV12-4	CASRPTGRDEQYF
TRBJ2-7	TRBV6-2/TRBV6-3	CASSYSPVGQESYEQYF
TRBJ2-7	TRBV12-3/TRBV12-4	CASSLALAGHEQYF
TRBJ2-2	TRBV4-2	CASSQDYTGELFF
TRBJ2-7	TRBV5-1	CASSFIGSNYEQYF
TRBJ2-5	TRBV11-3	CASSFRTGNGWETQYF
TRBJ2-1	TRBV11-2	CASSLGRGTDYNEQFF
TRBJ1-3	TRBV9	CASSMRRDARNTIYF
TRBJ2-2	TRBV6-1	CASSEEREHGELFF
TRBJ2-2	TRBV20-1	CSAREETGGLTGELFF